These 23 T cell receptor beta chains originate from one sample sequenced in a study of technical replicates of blood from several donors. Generated by immunoSEQ multiplex PCR, the TCRdb table keeps only in-frame clones and is missing some. Altogether 55,000 to 60,000 clones are present, approximately 92% being singletons, with the ten largest covering around 4%. Sample: PBMCs. The receptors were sampled from a human donor in good health. Some clones in this sample may be carry-over from other donors' samples.

The V and J genes are TRBV6-4 and TRBJ2-7; no reliable D call. In germline, CDR1 is MRHNA, CDR2 SNTAGT. CDR3 size: 14 residues. Trimming cost V 2 bases and J 5 bases, with 13 bases left between them. CDR3 sequence: CASSDQRPPHEQYF. The CDR3 DNA follows: TGTGCCAGCAGTGACCAGCGACCTCCCCACGAGCAGTACTTC.

V is TRBV30 and J is TRBJ1-2; a weak D match, TRBD1 (5 bases). Germline-derived CDR1 and CDR2 are GTSNPN and SVGIG (reference sequence). The ends were cut back, 1 base at V and 7 bases at J, with 10 bases in the middle. The CDR3 contains 12 residues. The CDR3 sequence is CAWSASRGGYTF. CDR3 bases: TGTGCCTGGAGTGCTTCAAGGGGTGGCTACACCTTC.

CDR3 loop: CASSIGRGSGNTIYF. CDR3 in DNA: TGTGCCAGCAGCATCGGTCGGGGATCTGGAAACACCATATATTTT. The rearrangement uses TRBV6-5 and TRBJ1-3; D not certain. The CDR3 contains 15 residues. Deletions cut 6 bases from V and 1 base from J, with 13 bases between. Germline V lookup: CDR1 MNHEY, CDR2 SVGAGI.

The chain joins TRBV9 to TRBJ2-7; 8 bases line up with TRBD2. Trimming at V came to 4 bases and at J to 3 bases, leaving 6 bases not matched to a gene. Germline assignment: CDR1 SGDLS and CDR2 YYNGEE. The CDR3 has 14 amino acids. The DNA of the CDR3 is TGTGCCAGCAGCTTCGGGACTAGTGACTACGAGCAGTACTTC. This codes for CASSFGTSDYEQYF.

The rearrangement links TRBV5-6 to TRBJ2-5; 10 bases line up with TRBD2. Unmatched junction bases numbered 3, after V lost 1 base and J lost 3 bases. From germline, CDR1 is SGHDT and CDR2 YYEEEE. The CDR3 loop spans 15 amino acids. DNA of the CDR3: TGTGCCAGCAGCTTGTGGCTAGCGGGGGAAGAGACCCAGTACTTC. Protein product: CASSLWLAGEETQYF.

This chain connects TRBV7-6 to TRBJ2-1, with 8 positions matching TRBD1. With V trimmed by 1 base and J by 4 bases, 3 bases remained unmatched. Germline V gene data show CDR1 as SGHVS and CDR2 as FNYEAQ. The CDR3 covers 15 residues. The CDR3 protein is CASSLEQGDYNEQFF. The DNA of the CDR3 is TGTGCCAGCAGCTTAGAACAGGGGGATTACAATGAGCAGTTCTTC.

V and J are TRBV7-9 and TRBJ2-1; 8 nucleotides agree with TRBD1. Germline CDR1 is SEHNR and CDR2 is FQNEAQ (reference sequence). The junction had 0 bases not matched to a gene; V was cut back by 1 base and J by 4 bases. The CDR3 extends over 14 amino acids. The CDR3 nucleotides read TGTGCCAGCAGCTTAGGACAGGGGTACAATGAGCAGTTCTTC. Translating it yields CASSLGQGYNEQFF.

V gene TRBV6-5 combines with J gene TRBJ2-2, with TRBD2 identical over 8 bases. The ends lost 4 bases at V and 4 bases at J; junction bases unmatched: 8. The CDR3 consists of 16 residues. Germline CDR1 is MNHEY and CDR2 is SVGAGI. The CDR3 DNA reads TGTGCCAGCAGTTCACCCGGGACTAGGGGCACCGGGGAGCTGTTTTTT. It specifies CASSSPGTRGTGELFF.

The rearrangement joins TRBV6-5 to TRBJ2-7; 9 bases are shared with TRBD1. The CDR3 loop spans 15 amino acids. Germline CDR1 and CDR2: MNHEY and SVGAGI. V trimming: 0 bases; J trimming: 3 bases; junction bases outside the gene matches: 3. DNA of the CDR3: TGTGCCAGCAGTTACTCCGGGACAGGGAGCTACGAGCAGTACTTC. This codes for CASSYSGTGSYEQYF.

The gene calls are TRBV6-5 and TRBJ2-5; D is possibly TRBD1 (5 bases). The CDR3 contains 13 residues. The germline CDR1 and CDR2 sequences are MNHEY and SVGAGI. Trimming removed 2 bases at V and 4 bases at J, with 8 bases between. The CDR3 region is CASSYKGRETQYF. DNA of the CDR3: TGTGCCAGCAGTTACAAGGGGCGAGAGACCCAGTACTTC.

The gene calls are TRBV5-1 and TRBJ2-4; 8 bases align to TRBD2. The CDR3 is made up of 18 amino acids. With V trimmed by 5 bases and J by 2 bases, 15 bases remained unmatched. CDR1 and CDR2 (germline): SGHRS, YFSETQ. As DNA, the CDR3 is TGCGCCAGCAGAGAAATAAGCGGGAGCGTCCCCACCAAAAACATTCAGTACTTC. Its translation: CASREISGSVPTKNIQYF.

V and J are TRBV7-9 and TRBJ2-2; possibly TRBD1 for D (6 bases). Germline CDR1 reads SEHNR; CDR2 reads FQNEAQ (reference sequence). V was shortened by 4 bases and J by 8 bases, with 20 bases between the two germline ends. The length of the CDR3 is 16 residues. DNA of the CDR3: TGTGCCAGCAGCTCCCCTTGGCGGACAGTCGTAGGGGAGCTGTTTTTT. Its translation: CASSSPWRTVVGELFF. Supplemented by reference TRBV7-9 and TRBJ2-2, the full variable domain reads DTGVSQNPRHKITKRGQNVTFRCDPISEHNRLYWYRQTLGQGPEFLTYFQNEAQLEKSRLLSDRFSAERPKGSFSTLEIQRTEQGDSAMYLCASSSPWRTVVGELFFGEGSRLTVL.

This rearrangement joins TRBV7-9 to TRBJ1-3; weak D call: TRBD1 (5 bases). The CDR3 has 15 residues. Deletions cut 5 bases from V and 5 bases from J, with 16 bases between. Germline V gene data show CDR1 as SEHNR and CDR2 as FQNEAQ (reference sequence). The CDR3 DNA reads TGTGCCAGCAGCGGAGGGGTAACTCCCCGAAACACCATATATTTT. This encodes CASSGGVTPRNTIYF. Together with reference TRBV7-9 and TRBJ1-3, the CDR3 gives the full variable domain: DTGVSQNPRHKITKRGQNVTFRCDPISEHNRLYWYRQTLGQGPEFLTYFQNEAQLEKSRLLSDRFSAERPKGSFSTLEIQRTEQGDSAMYLCASSGGVTPRNTIYFGEGSWLTVV.

The rearrangement links TRBV2 to TRBJ1-3; D is perhaps TRBD1 (5 bases). V was pared by 2 bases and J by 5 bases, with 10 bases between. The CDR3 is 14 residues long. CDR1 is SNHLY, CDR2 FYNNEI, per germline. CDR3 amino acids: CASSENRNRNTIYF. The CDR3 coding sequence is TGTGCCAGCAGTGAAAACAGGAATAGAAACACCATATATTTT.

V and J are TRBV5-6 and TRBJ2-1, with D perhaps matching TRBD2 (6 bases). Trimming removed 3 bases at V and 10 bases at J, with 8 bases between. The CDR3 loop spans 11 amino acids. From germline, CDR1 is SGHDT and CDR2 YYEEEE. CDR3 in amino acids: CASSSEGEQFF. CDR3 nucleotide sequence: TGTGCCAGCAGCTCGGAGGGAGAGCAGTTCTTC.

V gene TRBV6-5 combines with J gene TRBJ2-3, with 7 bases matching TRBD2. In germline, CDR1 is MNHEY, CDR2 SVGAGI. The CDR3 is made up of 14 amino acids. The trim removed 6 bases at V and 13 bases at J, leaving 16 bases unmatched. The CDR3 DNA sequence: TGTGCCAGCAGCCGAGGAAGGGGCGGGAGAGAGGAGTATTTT. Its protein is CASSRGRGGREEYF.

This sequence joins TRBV5-1 and TRBJ1-4; D is unresolved. Germline V lookup: CDR1 SGHRS, CDR2 YFSETQ. Trimming cost V 5 bases and J 5 bases, with 10 bases left between them. The CDR3 totals 13 residues. The CDR3 coding sequence is TGCGCCAGCAGTGGACTTGGCAATGAAAAACTGTTTTTT. Translated: CASSGLGNEKLFF.

The chain has TRBV21-1 and TRBJ1-5. TRBV21-1 is described as a pseudogene. This CDR3 contains 18 residues. The CDR3 reads CASSKKQQAPEGNQPQHF. As DNA, the CDR3 is TGTGCCAGCAGCAAAAAGCAGCAGGCCCCGGAGGGGAATCAGCCCCAGCATTTT.

The chain has TRBV11-2 and TRBJ2-1; 11 nucleotides align to TRBD2. The germline gives CDR1 SGHAT, CDR2 FQNNGV. V dropped 5 bases and J dropped 10; count of bases not matched to a gene: 10. This CDR3 comprises 15 residues. CDR3 sequence (DNA): TGTGCCAGCAGCCAGACTAGCGGGGCCAGGTTGGAGCAGTTCTTC. Its translation is CASSQTSGARLEQFF. Based on the CDR3 plus reference TRBV11-2 and TRBJ2-1, the full variable domain is EAGVAQSPRYKIIEKRQSVAFWCNPISGHATLYWYQQILGQGPKLLIQFQNNGVVDDSQLPKDRFSAERLKGVDSTLKIQPAKLEDSAVYLCASSQTSGARLEQFFGPGTRLTVL.

The chain has TRBV6-4 and TRBJ2-2; D perhaps matches TRBD1 (6 bases). The CDR3 runs 13 residues. V was shortened by 10 bases and J by 0 bases, with 9 bases between the two germline ends. Germline CDR1 is MRHNA and CDR2 is SNTAGT. The CDR3 DNA reads as TGTGCCACCCGGACAGCGAACACCGGGGAGCTGTTTTTT. Translation gives CATRTANTGELFF.

The chain joins TRBV20-1 to TRBJ2-1, with D tentatively TRBD2 (5 bases). The CDR3 totals 11 residues. Trimming stripped 6 bases from V and 9 bases from J, with 12 bases between. CDR1 and CDR2 from the germline V gene are DFQATT and SNEGSKA (reference sequence). CDR3 DNA sequence: TGCAGTGCCTTGAGGGTACTTGAGCAGTTCTTC. This sequence encodes CSALRVLEQFF.

The V gene is TRBV5-5, the J gene TRBJ2-2; 11 nucleotides line up with TRBD2. J gave up 6 bases and V 4 bases, and 11 bases lay outside the gene matches. The CDR3 is made up of 17 amino acids. Germline values: CDR1 SGHKS, CDR2 YYEKEE (reference sequence). CDR3 in amino acids: CASSPLAGGPRAGELFF. CDR3 DNA: TGTGCCAGCAGCCCCTTAGCGGGGGGGCCGAGGGCCGGGGAGCTGTTTTTT.

V usage is TRBV7-9 and J usage is TRBJ1-2; tentative D call: TRBD1 (6 bases). The germline V gene encodes CDR1 SEHNR and CDR2 FQNEAQ (reference sequence). The CDR3 has 12 amino acids. V was trimmed by 5 bases and J by 8 bases, leaving 12 bases between them. CDR3 sequence: CASSPSQGGYTF. CDR3 nucleotides: TGTGCCAGCAGCCCCAGCCAGGGGGGCTACACCTTC.